This T cell receptor beta chain derives from a study of blood T cell repertoires in COVID-19 (dated by TCRdb to the early 2020s). As for the study more broadly: Samples covering the acute and convalescent phases of COVID-19 were provided by collaborators in the United States, Italy and Spain. Deeply sampled blood TCRbeta repertoires from subjects exposed to, actively infected with, or recovered from COVID-19 were included in the dataset. The sample metadata nearly always contained a de-identified subject ID, COVID-19 status, age in years and sex. The material from the prospective study consisted of cDNA or gDNA derived from T cells, B-cell-depleted T cells, or PBMCs. Samples were obtained from the ongoing ImmuneRACE study (first 160 participants) and from 1,000 to 1,500 subjects provided by 6 global collaborators. The repertoires were made available in a free public database intended to serve as a resource for research on the immune response to SARS-CoV-2. Where HLA class I and class II types were available, the types were taken from metadata supplied by the sample provider, not from assay-based typing.

Results and caveats for the whole study, not just this receptor: The amount of clinical and demographic metadata varied by source and participant and was provided uncurated.

TCRbeta CDR3 regions were amplified from genomic DNA using the immunoSEQ Assay, a bias-controlled multiplex PCR. In the paper's pipeline: The number of nucleated cells in each sample was estimated from the amplification of reference gene primers within the assay. To quantify the absolute abundance of each unique TCRbeta CDR3 rearrangement, sequence reads were collapsed and filtered. For each sample, productive Simpson clonality was calculated by taking the square root of Simpson's diversity index across productive rearrangements. The immuneACCESS repertoire file appears here via TCRdb, limited to in-frame rearrangements. These files lack a portion of the clones; in checked studies, under half of the deficit traces to unresolved V genes, and the cause of the others is not known. V and J calls and clone size come straight from that table; D and trimming were deduced from the DNA. This sample is represented by about 320,000 clones; roughly 86% of them were singletons. Approximately 9% of the sample comes from the top ten.

About this clone: The antigen it binds to is not known. Qualities for individual bases were not recorded, and no much larger clone is one base off.

Enrolling through a virtual design, the prospective study's participants ranged in age from about 18 to 100 years and lived across 24 United States geographic areas. To assign participants to cohorts, the prospective study relied on clinical history that participants themselves reported in a screening survey and a study questionnaire. Recovered participants in ImmuneRACE Cohort 3 were defined by two consecutive negative NP/OP PCR tests, clearance by a healthcare professional, or resolution of symptoms. In the prospective study, whole blood, serum and a nasopharyngeal or oropharyngeal swab were collected from each participant by mobile phlebotomists. Additional blood draws and questionnaires over an approximately 2-month period could optionally be provided by prospective study participants. Prospective study blood samples were shipped either frozen or at room temperature before DNA extraction. Including cysteine and phenylalanine, the CDR3 has 15 amino acids. Only CDR3 DNA is held: 45 bases, read in frame from base 1. In the germline V gene, CDR1 corresponds to SGHRS and CDR2 to YFSETQ. V loses 3 bases, J loses 0 bases, and the germline ends lie 10 bases apart.

This clonotype originated in a woman younger than 30 who had recovered from COVID-19. The sequencing sample was made of PBMCs or T cells enriched from blood (not recorded which). The chain employs TRBV5-1 and TRBJ2-1; perhaps TRBD2 is the D gene, with 6 bases matching. The CDR3 protein is CASSWGAGSYNEQFF. The DNA sequence reads TGCGCCAGCAGCTGGGGAGCGGGCTCCTACAATGAGCAGTTCTTC.